This T cell receptor (beta chain) was recorded in a study of blood T cell repertoires in COVID-19. Profiled with immunoSEQ multiplex PCR; TCRdb holds only in-frame clones, not every one. The sample includes about 140,000 clones, 65% to 90% seen only once; the top ten take just under 3%. This clone was seen only once. An end of the junction does not agree with germline; a read error may underlie this. This receptor was identified in a man between 45 and 60 years old with acute or convalescent COVID-19. Input material: peripheral blood.

CDR3 coding DNA: TGCGCCAGCAGCGAGTCGTTATACCAAGAGACCCAGTACTTC. It codes for CASSESLYQETQYF. The gene calls are TRBV10-1 and TRBJ2-5, with D uncertain. Germline values: CDR1 WNHNN, CDR2 SYGVQD (reference sequence). CDR3 size: 14 residues.